This T cell receptor (beta chain) was identified in a study of beta chain features in type 1 diabetes. Notes on the study in general: TCRB CDR3 length was moderately but significantly reduced in all four CD4+ subsets of Type 1 diabetes patients. Over-representation of high TCR-expressing cells was a possible consequence of cDNA sequencing.

Sorted cells reached over 95% purity in every population. Points on this clone: Its antigen remains unknown.

TCRB transcripts that were expressed got sequenced, as all of the isolated RNA had been reverse transcribed. Clones were read by immunoSEQ multiplex PCR, and TCRdb kept only the in-frame ones, dropping some. The sample lists 25,000 to 30,000 clones, less than 70% occurring once. After removal of 5 bases from V and 4 bases from J, the junction contained 4 bases not matched to a gene. CDR1 is LNHDA and CDR2 is SQIVND in the germline V gene (reference sequence). The CDR3 loop spans 14 amino acids. This clonotype originated in a woman aged 18-29 years with type 1 diabetes. Sequencing input: Tregs from blood. The gene calls are TRBV19 and TRBJ2-1; TRBD1 matches at 8 bases. The CDR3 sequence is CASSPRQGYNEQFF. DNA of the CDR3: TGTGCCAGTAGTCCTCGACAGGGGTACAATGAGCAGTTCTTC.